What follows describes a single TCR beta chain. V lost 4 bases and J lost 9; bases outside the gene matches: 12. The germline V gene encodes CDR1 MDHEN and CDR2 SYDVKM. The CDR3 contains 16 residues. This sample stems from a study of blood T cell repertoires in COVID-19. Original methodology: How many nucleated cells were present was estimated from reference gene primer amplification. The table came from immunoSEQ multiplex PCR; TCRdb's copy has only in-frame clones and leaves some out. That table is the source of V, J and clone size, and D and trimming were worked out from the DNA. Of 50,000 or so clones in the sample, 82% are singletons; the top ten hold roughly 10%.

The sequencing input was peripheral blood. The source of this sequence is an elderly man with COVID-19, enrolled during active disease. This sequence joins TRBV28 and TRBJ1-5; 10 nucleotides agree with TRBD1. Here the CDR3 DNA reads TGTGCCAGCAGTTCACCCCGGGACAGGGGCGGTGGGCCCCAGCATTTT. Translated: CASSSPRDRGGGPQHF.